This entry features one T cell receptor beta chain sequence. Its antigen is unidentified. This sample is part of a study of blood T cells in healthy people across ages. Study-level results: Higher diversity and more naive CD4+ cells were features of long-lived donors, compared to aged donors.

Then a second PCR, running about 6 to 12 cycles, was carried out with a sample-barcoded 5' primer and a J-beta primer mix. TCRdb ran MiXCR on the 5' RACE reads and lists one entry per CDR3 protein. The sample has about 780,000 distinct CDR3 sequences, approximately 24% seen once. This CDR3 region has 16 residues. Trimming removed 0 bases at V and 6 bases at J, with 15 bases between. Germline V gene data show CDR1 as MGHRA and CDR2 as YSYEKL. The same specimen was also included in a second study, on T cells of mothers and their children. Turning to that study: Reads obtained per mother exceeded 9.5 million TCR beta CDR3 reads, with a few million obtained per child. For unrelated pairs as for related ones, thymic selection shapes TCR recombination output similarly.

Sequenced sample: blood. This receptor was obtained from a boy younger than 18 in good health. The rearrangement links TRBV4-1 to TRBJ2-1, with D perhaps assigned TRBD1 or TRBD2 (6 bases each). The CDR3 sequence: CASSQEGMGGPNEQFF. The CDR3 DNA is TGCGCCAGCAGCCAAGAGGGGATGGGGGGCCCCAATGAGCAGTTCTTC.